The 16 T cell receptor beta chains in this list originate from one sample, sequenced in a study of CD8 T cells in ankylosing spondylitis. Study-level results: It appeared that ankylosing spondylitis blood was characterized by a TCR beta motif of several highly homologous variants.

Each CDR3 protein gets one entry after TCRdb re-called the 5' RACE reads with MiXCR. The table includes roughly 700,000 distinct CDR3 sequences, around 20% detected once. No antigen has been assigned to these receptors. Source material: blood, either unsorted or a sorted T cell fraction (not recorded which). Receptors originate from a male donor with ankylosing spondylitis.

The chain joins TRBV27 to TRBJ2-7, with TRBD1 identical over 9 bases. The CDR3 is made up of 15 amino acids. Germline CDR1 is MNHEY and CDR2 is SMNVEV (reference sequence). With V trimmed by 6 bases and J by 1 base, 7 bases remained unmatched. For the CDR3, the DNA is TGTGCCAGCAGCCAACAGGGGGCTTGGTCCTACGAGCAGTACTTC. Protein: CASSQQGAWSYEQYF.

The rearrangement links TRBV4-1 to TRBJ1-1; D unclear. The V gene's germline CDR1 is MGHRA and CDR2 YSYEKL. This CDR3 region has 14 residues. V was clipped by 0 bases and J by 4 bases, with 9 bases between them. The DNA for the CDR3 is TGCGCCAGCAGCCAAGATCAACGGGGCACTGAAGCTTTCTTT. It is translated as CASSQDQRGTEAFF.

This clonotype was seen a handful of times. The rearrangement joins TRBV29-1 to TRBJ1-2; D remains ambiguous. CDR1 and CDR2 from the germline V gene are SQVTM and ANQGSEA. V gave up 0 bases and J gave up 3 bases, with 8 bases separating them. This CDR3 comprises 13 residues. The CDR3 protein is CSVEERVYYGYTF. DNA for the CDR3: TGCAGCGTTGAAGAGCGGGTCTACTATGGCTACACCTTC.

This clonotype came up many times. This chain uses TRBV18 with TRBJ1-2; D unclear. Germline lookup yields CDR1 KGHSH and CDR2 LQKENI. Trimming removed 5 bases at V and 8 bases at J, with 12 bases between. CDR3 length: 12 amino acids. The DNA for the CDR3 is TGTGCCAGCTCAAGTGATCGCGGGGGCTACACCTTC. Translation: CASSSDRGGYTF.

The genes are TRBV12-3 or TRBV12-4 and TRBJ2-5, with D possibly being TRBD1 (6 bases). V gave up 3 bases and J gave up 1 base, with 12 bases separating them. The CDR3 has 15 residues. The CDR3 spells CASSLRQGPQETQYF. The CDR3, as DNA: TGTGCCAGCAGTTTGCGGCAGGGGCCCCAAGAGACCCAGTACTTC.

This clonotype was counted at least ten times. This chain uses TRBV5-6 with TRBJ1-1; D not resolved. Between the trimmed V and J ends, which lost 0 bases and 7 bases, there was a span of 7 bases. Germline CDR1 SGHDT, CDR2 YYEEEE. CDR3 length: 12 amino acids. The CDR3 DNA is TGTGCCAGCAGCTTGGTTGGGCTTGAAGCTTTCTTT. Amino acids: CASSLVGLEAFF.

This clonotype was observed a handful of times. The genes are TRBV6-1 and TRBJ2-1, with D uncertain. CDR1 and CDR2 from the germline V gene are MNHNS and SASEGT. Trimming took off 7 bases at V and 10 bases at J, with 23 bases between the two ends. CDR3 size: 15 residues. The CDR3 protein is CASKTLSVLGTEQFF. The CDR3 region has the DNA TGTGCCAGCAAGACGTTATCGGTCCTCGGAACCGAGCAGTTCTTC.

The V gene is TRBV10-3, the J gene TRBJ1-1; D is uncertain. The CDR3 spans 15 residues. From germline, CDR1 is ENHRY and CDR2 SYGVKD. The V end lost 0 bases, the J end lost 4 bases, and 12 bases lay between the germline ends. DNA of the CDR3: TGTGCCATCAGTGAGTCGCTGGGTCGGGGCACTGAAGCTTTCTTT. Translating it yields CAISESLGRGTEAFF.

This clonotype turned up a few times. V gene TRBV25-1 combines with J gene TRBJ2-6; the match to TRBD1 covers 8 bases. CDR3 size: 22 residues. Per germline, CDR1 MGHDK and CDR2 SYGVNS. The ends lost 4 bases at V and 0 bases at J; junction bases unmatched: 20. Written as DNA, the CDR3 is TGTGCCAGCAGTGGGAATAGTCCTAACCGGGACAGGTTCAACTCTGGGGCCAACGTCCTGACTTTC. Translating gives CASSGNSPNRDRFNSGANVLTF.

The CDR3 protein is CSVEEALGVEQYF. As DNA, the CDR3 is TGCAGCGTTGAAGAGGCGCTAGGAGTGGAGCAGTACTTC. The chain uses TRBV29-1 and TRBJ2-7; D gene uncertain. Trimming shortened V by 0 bases and J by 7 bases, and 13 bases separated the two germline ends. The CDR3 spans 13 residues. CDR1 SQVTM and CDR2 ANQGSEA come from the germline V gene.

The chain employs TRBV28 and TRBJ2-5; 8 bases align to TRBD2. CDR1 and CDR2 from the germline V gene are MDHEN and SYDVKM. CDR3 length: 13 amino acids. The V and J ends lost 2 bases and 9 bases, in that order; junction bases with no gene match: 5. The chain's CDR3 is CASSLPGGRSQYF. CDR3 bases: TGTGCCAGCAGTTTACCGGGAGGGCGGTCCCAGTACTTC.

The chain joins TRBV5-1 to TRBJ2-1, with D possibly being TRBD2 (6 bases). Trimming took off 0 bases at V and 12 bases at J, with 10 bases between the two ends. This CDR3 has 12 amino acids. Germline assignment: CDR1 SGHRS and CDR2 YFSETQ. Here the CDR3 reads CASSLAGEVQFF. The CDR3 coding sequence is TGCGCCAGCAGCTTGGCCGGGGAGGTGCAGTTCTTC.

The sample holds a few counts of this clonotype. The rearrangement joins TRBV2 to TRBJ1-4; D remains unclear. With 5 bases removed from V and 0 bases from J, the gap between germline ends came to 10 bases. This CDR3 contains 15 residues. In germline, CDR1 is SNHLY, CDR2 FYNNEI. CDR3 loop: CASSMNYATNEKLFF. CDR3 DNA: TGTGCCAGCAGTATGAACTATGCAACTAATGAAAAACTGTTTTTT.

The genes are TRBV7-9 and TRBJ2-3, with 8 bases aligning to TRBD1. Germline lookup yields CDR1 SEHNR and CDR2 FQNEAQ (reference sequence). The CDR3 is made up of 16 amino acids. The V segment lost 3 bases and the J segment 3 bases; nucleotides outside the gene matches: 8. The CDR3 region has the DNA TGTGCCAGCAGCTTCGACAGGGGAGGTGTGACAGATACGCAGTATTTT. As protein: CASSFDRGGVTDTQYF.

V and J are TRBV7-9 and TRBJ2-5; D possibly corresponds to TRBD2 (6 bases). Trimming left V 8 bases short and J 6 bases short, with 28 bases between. The CDR3 length is 17 residues. The germline V gene encodes CDR1 SEHNR and CDR2 FQNEAQ (reference sequence). In DNA, the CDR3 is TGTGCCAGCCACTACCTACCGGGACTCTCTCCCGGGCAGACCCAGTACTTC. Translation gives CASHYLPGLSPGQTQYF.

This chain joins TRBV10-3 and TRBJ2-3; D may be TRBD2 (6 bases). V lost 10 bases to trimming and J lost 6 bases, with 20 bases between them. CDR3 length equals 14 residues. Germline V gives CDR1 ENHRY, CDR2 SYGVKD. CDR3 bases: TGTGCCACAGCCCTTAGCGCGGGATCGGATACGCAGTATTTT. It specifies CATALSAGSDTQYF.